This TCR beta chain is from a study of CXCR3-negative and CXCR3-positive naive CD8 T cells. Study details: The libraries yielded about 130 million TRB reads, about 1.5 +/- 0.3 million each.

This clonotype is identified as medium-sized from frequency. UMI-labeled 5' RACE TRB cDNA libraries were prepared from the cells. TCRdb re-called the 5' RACE reads and shows each CDR3 protein once, DNA omitted. Recorded for this sample: 7,000 or so distinct CDR3 sequences. The CDR3 runs to 15 residues. Looked up from germline, CDR1 is SGHVS and CDR2 is FNYEAQ. Sorts that each held more than 250,000 cells were run in triplicate for every CD8+ T cell subset. CD45RO-CCR7+CD27+CD95- expression identified naive CD8+ T cells. The clonotype originates from a human donor in good health. Some clones in this sample may be carry-over from other donors' samples. The sample consisted of naive CXCR3- CD8+ T cells from blood. Subset of the sample: CD45RO-CCR7+CD27+CD95- naive CD8+ T cells lacking CXCR3 (TNR3-). The V and J genes are TRBV7-6 and TRBJ1-5. CDR3 in amino acids: CASSLDLGGNQPQHF.